This TCR beta chain is drawn from a study of vaccination effects on CD4 cells after COVID-19. About the research overall: The two convalescent patients provided samples 16 days and one week before vaccination. Study-level results: The study got few convalescent patients and did not collect any early post-infection timepoints.

Peptide-pool stimulation followed by sequencing identified expanded antigen-specific CD4+ clonotypes in the ViraFEST assay. On roughly day 10 of culture, CD4+ T cells were separated out. A positive SARS-CoV-2 PCR test fell between March and December 2020. A peptide pool from HIV-1 Nef constituted the negative control culture. Half of the medium was exchanged for IL-2 medium on both days 3 and 7. Unmatched junction bases numbered 7, after V lost 2 bases and J lost 6 bases. The germline V gene encodes CDR1 KGHSH and CDR2 LQKENI. CDR3 length: 16 residues. As regards this clone: Its specificity is unknown.

Clones were read by immunoSEQ multiplex PCR, and TCRdb kept only the in-frame ones, dropping some. The top ten hold under 6% of the sample, which has around 75,000 clones, over 60% seen once. The J gene is TRBJ1-5, the V gene TRBV18; TRBD1 matches 10 bases. This TCR derives from a human donor who had a prior SARS-CoV-2 infection. Sequences were derived from CD4+ T cells from PBMCs cultured with HIV peptides, sampled before COVID-19 vaccination. Subset meaning: HIV-1 Nef peptide pool negative control/reference culture. CDR3: CASSPSSGTGVQPQHF. DNA for the CDR3: TGTGCCAGCTCACCAAGCAGTGGGACAGGGGTTCAGCCCCAGCATTTT. The full variable domain, in which reference TRBV18 and TRBJ1-5 provide the parts outside the CDR3, is NAGVMQNPRHLVRRRGQEARLRCSPMKGHSHVYWYRQLPEEGLKFMVYLQKENIIDESGMPKERFSAEFPKEGPSILRIQQVVRGDSAAYFCASSPSSGTGVQPQHFGDGTRLSIL.